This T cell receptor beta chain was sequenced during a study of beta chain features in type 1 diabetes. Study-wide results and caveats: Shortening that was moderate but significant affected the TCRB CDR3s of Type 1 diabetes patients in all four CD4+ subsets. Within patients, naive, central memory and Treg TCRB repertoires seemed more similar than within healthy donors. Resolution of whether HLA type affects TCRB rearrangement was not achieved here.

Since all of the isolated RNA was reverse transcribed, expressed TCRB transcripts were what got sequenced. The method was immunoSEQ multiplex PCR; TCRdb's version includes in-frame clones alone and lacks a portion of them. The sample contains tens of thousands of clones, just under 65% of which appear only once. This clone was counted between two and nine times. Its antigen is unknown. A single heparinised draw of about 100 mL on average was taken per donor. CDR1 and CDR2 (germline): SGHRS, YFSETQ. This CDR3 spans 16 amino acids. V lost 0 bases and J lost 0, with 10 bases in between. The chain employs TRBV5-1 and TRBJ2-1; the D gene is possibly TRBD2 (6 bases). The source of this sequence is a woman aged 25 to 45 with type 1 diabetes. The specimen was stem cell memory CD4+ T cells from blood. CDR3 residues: CASSLVRGSSYNEQFF. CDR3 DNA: TGCGCCAGCAGCTTGGTACGGGGGAGCTCCTACAATGAGCAGTTCTTC.